This passage covers 5 T cell receptor beta chains from one sample sequenced in a study of CD8 T cells in Susac syndrome. cDNA came from roughly 0.5 to 1 ug RNA primed by random hexamers. MiXCR, applied by TCRdb to the immunoSEQ multiplex PCR reads, yields one record per CDR3 protein. Of about 210,000 distinct CDR3 sequences in the sample, about 94% were seen once. What was sequenced was CD4+ T cells from PBMCs. The source is a human donor with Susac syndrome.

V is TRBV6-2 or TRBV6-3 and J is TRBJ1-2; D call uncertain. Germline V lookup: CDR1 MNHEY, CDR2 SVGEGT. V shed 6 bases and J shed 5 bases, with 13 bases lying between them. The CDR3 spans 13 residues. CDR3: CASSLYHRYGYTF. CDR3 nucleotide sequence: TGTGCCAGCAGCCTCTATCACCGGTATGGCTACACCTTC.

V and J are TRBV3-1 and TRBJ1-2, with D possibly matching TRBD1 (6 bases). V lost 4 bases, J lost 2 bases, and 14 bases lay in between. This CDR3 contains 15 residues. Looked up from germline, CDR1 is LGHDT and CDR2 is YNNKEL (reference sequence). CDR3 sequence: CASSPGRRGNYGYTF. The DNA of the CDR3 is TGTGCCAGCAGCCCCGGAAGGAGGGGGAACTATGGCTACACCTTC.

The genes are TRBV12-3 or TRBV12-4 and TRBJ2-7; perhaps TRBD1 as D (5 bases). This CDR3 is built from 15 residues. Trimming pared 6 bases from V and 6 bases from J, leaving 21 bases between. The CDR3 coding sequence is TGTGCCAGCAGCTTCCTTCAGGGCGAGGTTCGCGAGCAGTACTTC. Residues: CASSFLQGEVREQYF.

In its sample, this clonotype was seen once. This chain uses TRBV6-2 or TRBV6-3 with TRBJ2-7; no definite D call. This CDR3 is 12 amino acids long. The V end was cut by 7 bases, the J end by 2 bases, with 9 bases between. Germline CDR1 reads MNHEY; CDR2 reads SVGEGT. The CDR3 reads CASTDVAYEQYF. The CDR3 region has the DNA TGTGCCAGCACGGACGTGGCCTACGAGCAGTACTTC.

As to this clonotype: Germline is not matched at one junction end, which may reflect a read error. The chain combines TRBV7-7 with TRBJ2-7, with 9 nucleotides matching TRBD1. The CDR3 is 15 amino acids. CDR1 is SSHAT, CDR2 FNYEAQ, per germline (reference sequence). DNA for the CDR3: TGTGCTAGCAGCCGAAGAGGACAGGGGAATAGCGAGCAGTACTTC. This codes for CASSRRGQGNSEQYF. Together with reference TRBV7-7 and TRBJ2-7, the CDR3 gives the full variable domain: GAGVSQSPRYKVTKRGQDVTLRCDPISSHATLYWYQQALGQGPEFLTYFNYEAQPDKSGLPSDRFSAERPEGSISTLTIQRTEQRDSAMYRCASSRRGQGNSEQYFGPGTRLTVT.